The 14 T cell receptor beta chains given below trace back to one sample, sequenced in a study of technical replicates of blood from a few donors. Profiling relied on immunoSEQ multiplex PCR, and the TCRdb table lists in-frame clones only, not all of them. The table shows some 80,000 clones, with around four fifths occurring only once. The sample comprised PBMCs. The receptors stem from a human donor in good health. Some clones in this sample may be carry-over from other donors' samples.

This clone showed up just once. The chain carries TRBV5-1 and TRBJ1-6, with D possibly matching TRBD1 (5 bases). CDR3 length: 16 amino acids. Trimming removed 0 bases at V and 9 bases at J, with 16 bases between. CDR1 and CDR2 (germline): SGHRS, YFSETQ. CDR3 nucleotide sequence: TGCGCCAGCAGCTTGGCTACGGGGGACTCTAGTTCACCCCTCCACTTT. Translated, it gives CASSLATGDSSSPLHF.

The rearrangement joins TRBV19 to TRBJ2-3; 13 nucleotides agree with TRBD2. Germline CDR1 LNHDA, CDR2 SQIVND (reference sequence). Trimming at V came to 1 base and at J to 4 bases, leaving 2 bases not matched to a gene. The CDR3 spans 16 residues. DNA for the CDR3: TGTGCCAGTAGTATAGGGACTAGCGGGGGCCCAGATACGCAGTATTTT. Protein: CASSIGTSGGPDTQYF.

The V and J genes are TRBV29-1 and TRBJ2-5; 9 nucleotides line up with TRBD2. V shed 6 bases, J shed 0 bases, and the junction held 11 bases outside the gene matches. This CDR3 has 16 residues. Germline CDR1 is SQVTM and CDR2 is ANQGSEA. The DNA of the CDR3 is TGCAGCGTACACAGCGGGGGGCAATGGTACCAAGAGACCCAGTACTTC. Encoded protein: CSVHSGGQWYQETQYF.

V usage is TRBV7-9 and J usage is TRBJ2-5, with D possibly TRBD1 on 6 matching bases. V was trimmed by 3 bases and J by 5 bases, leaving 10 bases between them. Per the germline V gene, CDR1 is SEHNR and CDR2 is FQNEAQ (reference sequence). The length of the CDR3 is 13 residues. CDR3 DNA: TGTGCCAGCAGCTTGGGTACAGGGGAGACCCAGTACTTC. Encoded protein: CASSLGTGETQYF.

This chain uses TRBV5-1 with TRBJ2-2; D is undetermined. Trimming shortened V by 9 bases and J by 3 bases, and 9 bases separated the two germline ends. The CDR3 runs to 12 residues. Germline assignment: CDR1 SGHRS and CDR2 YFSETQ. CDR3 in amino acids: CATRPDTGELFF. CDR3 nucleotide sequence: TGCGCCACCAGGCCGGACACCGGGGAGCTGTTTTTT.

The chain uses TRBV9 and TRBJ1-1, with D unclear. From germline, CDR1 is SGDLS and CDR2 YYNGEE. This CDR3 comprises 14 residues. Trimming pared 2 bases from V and 0 bases from J, leaving 8 bases between. The DNA of the CDR3 is TGTGCCAGCAGCGTCGCGTCAATGAACACTGAAGCTTTCTTT. Protein product: CASSVASMNTEAFF.

This sequence joins TRBV7-9 and TRBJ1-1, with D maybe TRBD1 (5 bases). Trimming removed 7 bases from V and 4 bases from J, with 28 bases in between. Germline V lookup: CDR1 SEHNR, CDR2 FQNEAQ (reference sequence). The CDR3 spans 18 residues. In nucleotides, the CDR3 is TGTGCCAGCATCTCTACAGACAGTACCTTTCGGGGGACCACTGAAGCTTTCTTT. Its translation is CASISTDSTFRGTTEAFF.

The V gene is TRBV2, the J gene TRBJ2-1, with D possibly matching TRBD2 (6 bases). CDR3 length equals 16 residues. Germline V gene lookup returns CDR1 SNHLY and CDR2 FYNNEI. V lost 4 bases, J lost 0 bases, and 13 bases lay in between. This chain's CDR3 is CASSGERVRSYNEQFF. The CDR3 nucleotides are TGTGCCAGCAGTGGAGAGCGGGTCCGCTCCTACAATGAGCAGTTCTTC.

This clone was seen only a few times. V is TRBV30 and J is TRBJ1-1, with D uncertain. V was cut by 0 bases and J by 6 bases, with 14 bases left in between. Germline V lookup: CDR1 GTSNPN, CDR2 SVGIG (reference sequence). This CDR3 has 14 residues. For the CDR3, the DNA is TGTGCCTGGAGTGTTCAGGCTGCGATACCTGAAGCTTTCTTT. Its translation: CAWSVQAAIPEAFF. Filled out from reference TRBV30 and TRBJ1-1, the complete variable domain reads SQTIHQWPATLVQPVGSPLSLECTVEGTSNPNLYWYRQAAGRGLQLLFYSVGIGQISSEVPQNLSASRPQDRQFILSSKKLLLSDSGFYLCAWSVQAAIPEAFFGQGTRLTVV.

The genes are TRBV9 and TRBJ1-3; 9 bases fit TRBD1. The CDR3 is 15 amino acids. Germline V CDR1 and CDR2: SGDLS, YYNGEE. Trimming took 4 bases from V and 4 from J; bases not matched to a gene: 6. The CDR3 DNA sequence: TGTGCCAGCAGCCCCGGGACAGGGAAAGGAAACACCATATATTTT. Its translation: CASSPGTGKGNTIYF.

V gene TRBV7-3 combines with J gene TRBJ2-1; tentatively, D is TRBD2 (6 bases). Trimming took 4 bases from V and 9 from J, leaving 13 bases between them. The CDR3 totals 13 residues. Germline CDR1 is SGHTA and CDR2 is FQGTGA. The DNA for the CDR3 is TGTGCCAGCAGCTCCGGGAGCGCCTCTGAGCAGTTCTTC. Translated: CASSSGSASEQFF.

The chain joins TRBV13 to TRBJ2-1; weak D call: TRBD1 (6 bases). Germline loops: CDR1 PRHDT, CDR2 FYEKMQ (reference sequence). The CDR3 totals 15 residues. V gave up 7 bases and J gave up 0 bases, with 13 bases separating them. This chain's CDR3 is CASTPPDSSYNEQFF. CDR3 bases: TGTGCCAGCACTCCCCCGGACAGCTCCTACAATGAGCAGTTCTTC.

This clone was detected only once. This sequence joins TRBV5-4 and TRBJ2-1, with D tentatively TRBD2 (6 bases). V was trimmed by 3 bases and J by 5 bases, leaving 18 bases between them. This CDR3 region has 16 residues. The germline CDR1 and CDR2 sequences are SGHNT and YYREEE (reference sequence). The CDR3: CASSSIMGGPNNEQFF. The CDR3 nucleotides are TGTGCCAGCAGCTCCATAATGGGAGGCCCCAACAATGAGCAGTTCTTC.

V gene TRBV4-3 combines with J gene TRBJ1-4; D remains unclear. The germline V gene has CDR1 LGHNA and CDR2 YSLEER. CDR3 length: 16 residues. With 0 bases removed from V and 3 bases from J, the gap between germline ends came to 11 bases. CDR3 DNA: TGCGCCAGCAGCCAAGACTCGGGATGGGCTAATGAAAAACTGTTTTTT. It codes for CASSQDSGWANEKLFF.